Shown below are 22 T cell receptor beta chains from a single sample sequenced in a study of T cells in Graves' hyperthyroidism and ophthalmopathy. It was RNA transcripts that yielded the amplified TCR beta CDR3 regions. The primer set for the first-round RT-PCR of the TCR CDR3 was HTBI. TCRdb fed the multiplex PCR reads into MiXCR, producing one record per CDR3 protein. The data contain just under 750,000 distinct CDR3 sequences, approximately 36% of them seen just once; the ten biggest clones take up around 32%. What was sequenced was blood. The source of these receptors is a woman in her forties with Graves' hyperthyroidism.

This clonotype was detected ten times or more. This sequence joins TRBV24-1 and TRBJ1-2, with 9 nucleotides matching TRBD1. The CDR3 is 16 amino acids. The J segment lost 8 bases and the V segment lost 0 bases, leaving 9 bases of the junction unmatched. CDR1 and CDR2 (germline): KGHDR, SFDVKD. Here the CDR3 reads CATSDLGGQGIFGYTF. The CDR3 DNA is TGTGCCACCAGTGATTTGGGCGGACAGGGGATTTTCGGCTACACCTTC.

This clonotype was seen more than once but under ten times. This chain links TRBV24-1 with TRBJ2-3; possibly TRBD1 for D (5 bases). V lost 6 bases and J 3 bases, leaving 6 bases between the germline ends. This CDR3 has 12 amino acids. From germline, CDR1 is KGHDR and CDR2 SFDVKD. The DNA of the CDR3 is TGTGCCACCAGTTACAGGACAGATACGCAGTATTTT. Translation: CATSYRTDTQYF.

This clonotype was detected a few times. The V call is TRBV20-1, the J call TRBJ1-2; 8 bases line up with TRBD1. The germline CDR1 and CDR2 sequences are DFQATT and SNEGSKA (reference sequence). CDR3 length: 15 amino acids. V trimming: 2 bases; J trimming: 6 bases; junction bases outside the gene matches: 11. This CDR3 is CSARSVPGGAHGYTF. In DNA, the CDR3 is TGCAGTGCTAGATCTGTTCCAGGGGGCGCCCATGGCTACACCTTC.

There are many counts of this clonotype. CDR3 coding DNA: TGTGCCAGCAGCGTAGCCGGATTGAATTCACCCCTCCACTTT. Its translation: CASSVAGLNSPLHF. The chain employs TRBV9 and TRBJ1-6; D uncertain. CDR1 is SGDLS and CDR2 is YYNGEE in the germline V gene. Trimming cost V 0 bases and J 7 bases, with 8 bases left between them. This CDR3 comprises 14 residues.

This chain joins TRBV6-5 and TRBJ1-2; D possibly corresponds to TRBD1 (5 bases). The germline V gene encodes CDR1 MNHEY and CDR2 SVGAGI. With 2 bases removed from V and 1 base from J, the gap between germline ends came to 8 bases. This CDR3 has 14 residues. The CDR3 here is CASSYQGRNYGYTF. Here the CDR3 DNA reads TGTGCCAGCAGTTACCAGGGACGTAACTATGGCTACACCTTC.

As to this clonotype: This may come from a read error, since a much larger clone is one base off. CDR3 sequence reads: CVSRQSRGDGEKLFF. The CDR3 DNA reads as TGTGTCAGCAGACAAAGCAGGGGGGATGGTGAAAAACTGTTTTTT. The gene calls are TRBV7-9 and TRBJ1-4, with TRBD1 identical over 7 bases. CDR3 length equals 15 residues. The germline gives CDR1 SEHNR, CDR2 FQNEAQ (reference sequence).

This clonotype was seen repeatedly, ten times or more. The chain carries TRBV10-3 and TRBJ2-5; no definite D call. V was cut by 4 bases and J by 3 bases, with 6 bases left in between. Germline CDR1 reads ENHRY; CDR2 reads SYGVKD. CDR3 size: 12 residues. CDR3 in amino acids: CAISGSKETQYF. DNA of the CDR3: TGTGCCATCAGTGGGAGCAAAGAGACCCAGTACTTC.

The CDR3 DNA reads TGTGCCAGCAGCTCCCGGGGACAGGGATCTTATGGCTACACCTTC. Protein product: CASSSRGQGSYGYTF. The genes are TRBV11-1 and TRBJ1-2; 9 bases align to TRBD1. J gave up 5 bases and V 4 bases, and 8 bases lay outside the gene matches. The CDR3 totals 15 residues. From germline, CDR1 is SGHAT and CDR2 FQDESV (reference sequence).

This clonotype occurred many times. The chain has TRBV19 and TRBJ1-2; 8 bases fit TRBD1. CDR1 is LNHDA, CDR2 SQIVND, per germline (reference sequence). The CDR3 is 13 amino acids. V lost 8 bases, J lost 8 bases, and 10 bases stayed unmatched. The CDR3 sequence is CASLKDRAFGYTF. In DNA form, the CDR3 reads TGTGCCAGTCTTAAGGACAGGGCTTTCGGCTACACCTTC.

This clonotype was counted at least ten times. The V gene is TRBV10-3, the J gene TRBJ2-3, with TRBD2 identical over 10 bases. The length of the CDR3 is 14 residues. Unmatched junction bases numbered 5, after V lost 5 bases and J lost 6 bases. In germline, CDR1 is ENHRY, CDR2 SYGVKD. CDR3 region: CAISPTSGADTQYF. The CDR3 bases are TGTGCCATCAGTCCCACTAGCGGGGCCGATACGCAGTATTTT.

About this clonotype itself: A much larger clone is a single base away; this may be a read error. The CDR3 sequence: CASSEGTGEAFF. DNA of the CDR3: TGTGCCAGCAGCGAGGGGACAGGTGAAGCTTTCTTT. The rearrangement joins TRBV2 to TRBJ1-1; 8 bases line up with TRBD1. CDR3 size: 12 residues. J gave up 7 bases and V 6 bases, and 4 bases lay outside the gene matches. Germline CDR1 and CDR2: SNHLY and FYNNEI.

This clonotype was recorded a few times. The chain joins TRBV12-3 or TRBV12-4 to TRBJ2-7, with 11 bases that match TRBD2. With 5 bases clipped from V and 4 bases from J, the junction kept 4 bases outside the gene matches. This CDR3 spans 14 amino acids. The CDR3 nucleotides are TGTGCCAGCAGTGGACTAGCGGGCATGTACGAGCAGTACTTC. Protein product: CASSGLAGMYEQYF.

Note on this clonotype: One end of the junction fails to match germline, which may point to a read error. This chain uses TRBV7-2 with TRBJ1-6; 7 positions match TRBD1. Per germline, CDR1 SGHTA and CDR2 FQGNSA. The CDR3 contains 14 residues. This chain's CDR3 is CASTLPGQNSPLHF. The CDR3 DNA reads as TGTGCCAGCACCTTACCGGGACAGAATTCACCCCTCCACTTT. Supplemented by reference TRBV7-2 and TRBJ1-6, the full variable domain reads GAGVSQSPSNKVTEKGKDVELRCDPISGHTALYWYRQSLGQGLEFLIYFQGNSAPDKSGLPSDRFSAERTGGSVSTLTIQRTQQEDSAVYLCASTLPGQNSPLHFGNGTRLTVT.

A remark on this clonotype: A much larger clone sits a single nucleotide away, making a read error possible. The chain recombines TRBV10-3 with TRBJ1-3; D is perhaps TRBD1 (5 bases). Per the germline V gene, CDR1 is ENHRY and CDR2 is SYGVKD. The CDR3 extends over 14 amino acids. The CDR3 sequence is CASSYGDSGDTIYF. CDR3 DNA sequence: TGTGCCAGCAGTTACGGGGACTCTGGAGACACCATATATTTT.

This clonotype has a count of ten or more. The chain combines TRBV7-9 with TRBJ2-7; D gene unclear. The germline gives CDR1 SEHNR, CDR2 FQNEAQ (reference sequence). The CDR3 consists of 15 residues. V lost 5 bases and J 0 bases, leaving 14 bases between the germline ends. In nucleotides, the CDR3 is TGTGCCAGCAGCCGTCCCGCGATGGACTCCTACGAGCAGTACTTC. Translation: CASSRPAMDSYEQYF. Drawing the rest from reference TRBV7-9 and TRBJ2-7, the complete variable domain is DTGVSQNPRHKITKRGQNVTFRCDPISEHNRLYWYRQTLGQGPEFLTYFQNEAQLEKSRLLSDRFSAERPKGSFSTLEIQRTEQGDSAMYLCASSRPAMDSYEQYFGPGTRLTVT.

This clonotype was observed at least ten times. CDR3 sequence (DNA): TGTGCCAGCAGCTTGGGGACAGGGGGCGCGGCTCAGCCCCAGCATTTT. Translating it yields CASSLGTGGAAQPQHF. The J gene is TRBJ1-5, the V gene TRBV5-6; 11 bases align to TRBD1. There are 16 residues in the CDR3. V lost 0 bases, J lost 6 bases, and 5 bases stayed unmatched. Germline V gives CDR1 SGHDT, CDR2 YYEEEE.

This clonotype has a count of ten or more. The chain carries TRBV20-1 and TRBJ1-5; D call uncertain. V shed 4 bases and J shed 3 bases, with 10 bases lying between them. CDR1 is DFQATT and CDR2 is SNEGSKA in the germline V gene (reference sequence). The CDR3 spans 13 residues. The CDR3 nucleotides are TGCAGTGCTACCGACGAAGACAATCAGCCCCAGCATTTT. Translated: CSATDEDNQPQHF.

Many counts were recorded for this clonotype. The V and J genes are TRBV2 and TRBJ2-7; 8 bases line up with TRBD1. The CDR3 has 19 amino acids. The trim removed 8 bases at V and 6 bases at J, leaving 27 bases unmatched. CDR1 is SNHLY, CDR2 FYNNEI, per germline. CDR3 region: CASGNPRTGFDYQTAEQYF. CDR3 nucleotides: TGTGCCAGCGGCAACCCCCGGACAGGGTTCGATTACCAGACAGCCGAGCAGTACTTC.

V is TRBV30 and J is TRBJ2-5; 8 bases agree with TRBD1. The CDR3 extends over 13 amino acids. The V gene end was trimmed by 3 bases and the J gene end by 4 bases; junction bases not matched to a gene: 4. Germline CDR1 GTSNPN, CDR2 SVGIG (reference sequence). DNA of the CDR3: TGTGCCTGGAGGCCGCAGGGGGCAGAGACCCAGTACTTC. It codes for CAWRPQGAETQYF.

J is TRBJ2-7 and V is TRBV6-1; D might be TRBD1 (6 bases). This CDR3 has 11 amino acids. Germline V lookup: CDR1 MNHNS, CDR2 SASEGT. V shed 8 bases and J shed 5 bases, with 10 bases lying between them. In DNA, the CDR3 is TGTGCCAGCGAGAGACAGGACGAGCAGTACTTC. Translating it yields CASERQDEQYF.

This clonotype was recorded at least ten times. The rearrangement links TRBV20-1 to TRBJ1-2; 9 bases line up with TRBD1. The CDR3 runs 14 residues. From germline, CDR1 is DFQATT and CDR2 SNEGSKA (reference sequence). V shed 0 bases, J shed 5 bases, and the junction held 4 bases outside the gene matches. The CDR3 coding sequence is TGCAGTGCTAGAGACGGGACAGGGAGTTATGGCTACACCTTC. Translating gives CSARDGTGSYGYTF.

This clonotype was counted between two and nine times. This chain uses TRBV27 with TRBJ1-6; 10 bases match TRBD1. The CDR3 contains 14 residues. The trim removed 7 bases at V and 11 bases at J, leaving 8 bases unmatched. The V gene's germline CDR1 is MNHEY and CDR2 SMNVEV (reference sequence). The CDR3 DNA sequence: TGTGCCAGCACCAGGGACAGGGGTAGTGCACCCCTCCACTTT. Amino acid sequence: CASTRDRGSAPLHF.